The sequence of this T cell receptor beta chain was determined in a study of T-cell reconstitution after alpha-beta-depleted transplantation in children. CDR3 length: 13 residues. Per germline, CDR1 SGHAT and CDR2 FQNNGV. V was shortened by 3 bases and J by 3 bases, with 8 bases between the two germline ends. A library of TCRbeta sequences, prepared with unique molecular identifiers, was generated. TCRdb reprocessed the PCR reads via MiXCR and lists one record per CDR3 protein. The sample carries 220,000 or so distinct CDR3 sequences, roughly 8% recorded once. As regards this clonotype: Its antigen is unknown. This may be a read error, as it is one base from a much larger clone.

Study-level points and caveats: Fresh T-cell production supplied most of the T-cell counts and diversity seen one year after transplant. High day-60 TCRbeta diversity in some patients came from surviving recipient T cells and thymic progenitors. Expanded graft clones numbering several hundred reportedly gave rise to alpha-beta T cells about two months after transplant.

Sequences were derived from PBMCs, mostly from graft donor cells, sampled 180 days after TCRalphabeta/CD19-depleted stem cell transplant. The sequence was collected from a male patient younger than 18 who had a stem cell transplant for acute lymphoblastic leukemia, so the T cells may come from the graft donor. This chain uses TRBV11-2 with TRBJ1-1; a weak D match, TRBD1 (5 bases). Here the CDR3 DNA reads TGTGCCAGCAGCTTCGGGGCGCACACTGAAGCTTTCTTT. Encoded protein: CASSFGAHTEAFF.